This T cell receptor beta chain stems from a study of T cell responses to AZD1222 COVID-19 vaccine. The data were produced by immunoSEQ multiplex PCR, yet TCRdb's version contains in-frame clones alone and is incomplete. Altogether roughly 100,000 clones are present, roughly nine tenths being singletons, with the ten largest covering roughly two fifths. V was pared by 1 base and J by 1 base, with 2 bases of the junction left unmatched. The CDR3 totals 15 residues. The germline gives CDR1 LNHNV, CDR2 YYDKDF (reference sequence). This receptor was taken from an adult who received the AZD1222 COVID-19 vaccine. Specimen: peripheral blood, collected 28 days after the second AZD1222 dose. V is TRBV15 and J is TRBJ2-3, with 7 bases lining up with TRBD1. CDR3 in DNA: TGTGCCACCAGCAGAGGAGGGGGCGGCACAGATACGCAGTATTTT. This sequence encodes CATSRGGGGTDTQYF.